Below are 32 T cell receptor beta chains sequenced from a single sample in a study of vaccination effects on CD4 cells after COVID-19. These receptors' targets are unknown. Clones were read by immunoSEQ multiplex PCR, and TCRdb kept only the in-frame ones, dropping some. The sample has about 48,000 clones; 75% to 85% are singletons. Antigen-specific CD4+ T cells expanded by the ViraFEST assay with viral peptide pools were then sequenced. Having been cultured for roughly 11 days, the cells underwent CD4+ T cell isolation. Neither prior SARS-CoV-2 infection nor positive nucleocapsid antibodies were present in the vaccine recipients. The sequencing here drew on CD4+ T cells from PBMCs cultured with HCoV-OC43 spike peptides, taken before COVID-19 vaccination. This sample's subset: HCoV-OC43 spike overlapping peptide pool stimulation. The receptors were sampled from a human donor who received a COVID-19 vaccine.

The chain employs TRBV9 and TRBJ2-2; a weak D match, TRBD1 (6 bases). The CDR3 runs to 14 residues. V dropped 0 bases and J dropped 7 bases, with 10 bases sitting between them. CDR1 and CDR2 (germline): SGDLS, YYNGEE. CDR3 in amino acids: CASSVVSGVGELFF. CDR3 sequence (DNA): TGTGCCAGCAGCGTAGTATCAGGGGTCGGGGAGCTGTTTTTT. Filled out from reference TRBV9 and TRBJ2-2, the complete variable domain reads DSGVTQTPKHLITATGQRVTLRCSPRSGDLSVYWYQQSLDQGLQFLIQYYNGEERAKGNILERFSAQQFPDLHSELNLSSLELGDSALYFCASSVVSGVGELFFGEGSRLTVL.

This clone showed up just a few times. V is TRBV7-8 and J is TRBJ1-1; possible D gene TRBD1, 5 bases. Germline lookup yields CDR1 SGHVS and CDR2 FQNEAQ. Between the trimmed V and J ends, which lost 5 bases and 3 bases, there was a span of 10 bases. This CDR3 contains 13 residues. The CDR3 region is CASSPSGDTEAFF. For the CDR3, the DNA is TGTGCCAGCAGCCCCTCGGGGGACACTGAAGCTTTCTTT.

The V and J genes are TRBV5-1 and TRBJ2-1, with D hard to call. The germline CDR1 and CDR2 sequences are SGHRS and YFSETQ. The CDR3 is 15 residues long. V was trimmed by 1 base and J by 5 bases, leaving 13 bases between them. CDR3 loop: CASSLYLGGNNEQFF. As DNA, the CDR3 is TGCGCCAGCAGCTTGTATCTAGGCGGTAACAATGAGCAGTTCTTC. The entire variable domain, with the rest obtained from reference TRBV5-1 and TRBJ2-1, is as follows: KAGVTQTPRYLIKTRGQQVTLSCSPISGHRSVSWYQQTPGQGLQFLFEYFSETQRNKGNFPGRFSGRQFSNSRSEMNVSTLELGDSALYLCASSLYLGGNNEQFFGPGTRLTVL.

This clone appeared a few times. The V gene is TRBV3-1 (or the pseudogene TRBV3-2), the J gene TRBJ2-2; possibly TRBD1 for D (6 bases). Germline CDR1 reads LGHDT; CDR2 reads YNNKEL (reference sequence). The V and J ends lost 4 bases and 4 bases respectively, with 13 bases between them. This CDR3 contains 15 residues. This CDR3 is CASSLNTGITGELFF. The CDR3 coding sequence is TGTGCCAGCAGCCTAAACACAGGGATCACCGGGGAGCTGTTTTTT.

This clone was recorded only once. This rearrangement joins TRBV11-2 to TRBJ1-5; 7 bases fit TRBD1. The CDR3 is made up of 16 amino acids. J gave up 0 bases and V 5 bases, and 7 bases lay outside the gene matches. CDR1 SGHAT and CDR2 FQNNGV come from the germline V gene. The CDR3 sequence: CASSPTTGNSNQPQHF. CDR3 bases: TGTGCCAGCAGCCCCACGACAGGGAATAGCAATCAGCCCCAGCATTTT.

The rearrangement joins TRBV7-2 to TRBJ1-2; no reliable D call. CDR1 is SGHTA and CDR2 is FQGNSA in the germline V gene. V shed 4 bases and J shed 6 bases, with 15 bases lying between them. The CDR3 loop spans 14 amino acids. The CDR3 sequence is CASSYQFPSNGYTF. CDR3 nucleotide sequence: TGTGCCAGCAGCTACCAATTTCCAAGCAATGGCTACACCTTC. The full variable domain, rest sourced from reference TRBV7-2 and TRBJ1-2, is GAGVSQSPSNKVTEKGKDVELRCDPISGHTALYWYRQSLGQGLEFLIYFQGNSAPDKSGLPSDRFSAERTGGSVSTLTIQRTQQEDSAVYLCASSYQFPSNGYTFGSGTRLTVV.

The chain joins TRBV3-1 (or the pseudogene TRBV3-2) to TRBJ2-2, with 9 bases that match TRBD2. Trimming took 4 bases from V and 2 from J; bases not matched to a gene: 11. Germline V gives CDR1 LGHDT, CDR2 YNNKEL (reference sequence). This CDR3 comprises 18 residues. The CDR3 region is CASSRPLGLATNTGELFF. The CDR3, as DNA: TGTGCCAGCAGCCGCCCCCTTGGACTAGCGACAAACACCGGGGAGCTGTTTTTT.

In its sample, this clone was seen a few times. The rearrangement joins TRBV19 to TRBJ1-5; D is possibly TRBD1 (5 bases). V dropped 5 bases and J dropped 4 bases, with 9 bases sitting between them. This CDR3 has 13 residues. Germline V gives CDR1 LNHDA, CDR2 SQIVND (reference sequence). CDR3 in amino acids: CASSATVNQPQHF. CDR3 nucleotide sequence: TGTGCCAGTAGTGCGACAGTAAATCAGCCCCAGCATTTT.

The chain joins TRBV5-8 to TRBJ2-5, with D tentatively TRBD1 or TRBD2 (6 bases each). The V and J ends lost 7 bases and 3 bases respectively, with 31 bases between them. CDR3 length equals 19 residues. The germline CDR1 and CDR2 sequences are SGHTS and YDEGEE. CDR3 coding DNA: TGTGCCAGCCCAACGGGGTGGGGGCTAAAGCAACGGGGGAAAGAGACCCAGTACTTC. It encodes CASPTGWGLKQRGKETQYF.

In nucleotides, the CDR3 is TGTGCCAGCTCACCACCGGTGAACGAGCAGTACGTC. Its protein product is CASSPPVNEQYV. The chain couples TRBV18 to TRBJ2-7, with D uncertain. The ends were cut back, 0 bases at V and 5 bases at J, with 5 bases in the middle. Germline V gene sequence: CDR1 KGHSH, CDR2 LQKENI. This CDR3 is built from 12 residues.

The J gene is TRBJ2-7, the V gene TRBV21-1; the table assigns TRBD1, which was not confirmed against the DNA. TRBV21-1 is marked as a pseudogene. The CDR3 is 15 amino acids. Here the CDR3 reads CASSRRDRPRDEQYV. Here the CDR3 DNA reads TGTGCCAGCAGCCGCCGGGACAGGCCCCGCGACGAGCAGTACGTC.

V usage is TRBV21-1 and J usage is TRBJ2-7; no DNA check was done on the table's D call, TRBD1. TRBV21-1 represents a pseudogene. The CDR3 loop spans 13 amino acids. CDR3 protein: CASIWDRSYEQYV. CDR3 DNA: TGTGCCAGCATCTGGGACAGGTCCTACGAGCAGTACGTC.

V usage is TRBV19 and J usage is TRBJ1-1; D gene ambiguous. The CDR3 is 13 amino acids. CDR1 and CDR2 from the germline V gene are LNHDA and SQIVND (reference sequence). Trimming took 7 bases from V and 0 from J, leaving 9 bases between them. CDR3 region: CASTDYMNTEAFF. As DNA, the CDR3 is TGTGCCAGTACAGATTACATGAACACTGAAGCTTTCTTT.

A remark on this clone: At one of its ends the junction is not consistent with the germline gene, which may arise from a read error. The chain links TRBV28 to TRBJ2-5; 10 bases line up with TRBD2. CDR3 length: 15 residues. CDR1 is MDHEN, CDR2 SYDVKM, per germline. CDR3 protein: CASSFQRGGQKTQYF. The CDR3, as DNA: TGTGCCAGCAGTTTCCAGCGGGGGGGCCAAAAGACCCAGTACTTC.

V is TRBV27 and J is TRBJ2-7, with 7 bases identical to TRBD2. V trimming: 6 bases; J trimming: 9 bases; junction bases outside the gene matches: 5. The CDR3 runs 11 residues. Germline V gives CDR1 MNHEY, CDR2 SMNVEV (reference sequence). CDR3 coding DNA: TGTGCCAGCAGCCAGCGGGGTGTGCAGTACGTC. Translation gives CASSQRGVQYV.

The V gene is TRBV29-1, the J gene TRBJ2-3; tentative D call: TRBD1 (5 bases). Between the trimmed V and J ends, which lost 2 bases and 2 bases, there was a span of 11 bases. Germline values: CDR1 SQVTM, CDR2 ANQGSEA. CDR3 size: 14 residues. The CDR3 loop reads CSVEPGFHTDTQYF. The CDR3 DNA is TGCAGCGTTGAACCAGGGTTTCACACAGATACGCAGTATTTT.

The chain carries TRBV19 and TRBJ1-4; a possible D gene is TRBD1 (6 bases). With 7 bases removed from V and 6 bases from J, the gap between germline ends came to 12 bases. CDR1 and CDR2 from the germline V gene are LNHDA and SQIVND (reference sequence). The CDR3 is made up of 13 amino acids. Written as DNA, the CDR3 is TGTGCCAGTAACGGCAGGGGTTATGAAAAACTGTTTTTT. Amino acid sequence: CASNGRGYEKLFF.

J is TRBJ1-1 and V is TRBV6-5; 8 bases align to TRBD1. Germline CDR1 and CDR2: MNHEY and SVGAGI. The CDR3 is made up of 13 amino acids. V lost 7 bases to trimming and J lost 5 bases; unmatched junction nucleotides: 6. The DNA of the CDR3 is TGTGCCAGCAAGACAGGGGTAGGGACTGAAGCTTTCTTT. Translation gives CASKTGVGTEAFF.

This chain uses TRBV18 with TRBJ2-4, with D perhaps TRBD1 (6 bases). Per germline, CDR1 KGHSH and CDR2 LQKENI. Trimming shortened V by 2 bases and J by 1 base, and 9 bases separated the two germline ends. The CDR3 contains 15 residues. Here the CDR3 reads CASSPSTGAKNIQYF. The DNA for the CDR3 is TGTGCCAGCTCACCATCCACAGGGGCCAAAAACATTCAGTACTTC.

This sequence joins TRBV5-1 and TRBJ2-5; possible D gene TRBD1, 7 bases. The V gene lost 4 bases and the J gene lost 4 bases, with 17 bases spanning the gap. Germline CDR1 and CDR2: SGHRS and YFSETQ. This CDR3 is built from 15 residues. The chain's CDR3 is CASSRGQGGGETQYF. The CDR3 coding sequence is TGCGCCAGCAGCAGAGGGCAGGGGGGAGGAGAGACCCAGTACTTC.

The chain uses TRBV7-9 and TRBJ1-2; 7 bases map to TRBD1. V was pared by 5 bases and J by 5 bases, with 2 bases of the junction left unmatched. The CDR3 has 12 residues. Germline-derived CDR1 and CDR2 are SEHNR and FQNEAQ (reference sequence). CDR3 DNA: TGTGCCAGCAGCCGGGACAGTTATGGCTACACCTTC. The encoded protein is CASSRDSYGYTF. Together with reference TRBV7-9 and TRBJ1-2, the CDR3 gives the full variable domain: DTGVSQNPRHKITKRGQNVTFRCDPISEHNRLYWYRQTLGQGPEFLTYFQNEAQLEKSRLLSDRFSAERPKGSFSTLEIQRTEQGDSAMYLCASSRDSYGYTFGSGTRLTVV.

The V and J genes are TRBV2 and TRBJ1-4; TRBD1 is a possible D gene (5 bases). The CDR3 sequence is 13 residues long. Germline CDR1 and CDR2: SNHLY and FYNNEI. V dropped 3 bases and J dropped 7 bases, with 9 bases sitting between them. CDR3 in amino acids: CASSEMRGEKLFF. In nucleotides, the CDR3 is TGTGCCAGCAGTGAGATGAGGGGTGAAAAACTGTTTTTT.

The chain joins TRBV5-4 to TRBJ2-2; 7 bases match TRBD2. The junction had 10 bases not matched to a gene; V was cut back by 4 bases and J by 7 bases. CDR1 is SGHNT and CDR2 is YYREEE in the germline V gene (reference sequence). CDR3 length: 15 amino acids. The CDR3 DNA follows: TGTGCCAGCAGCCGTCGGGCTACGGGGGGCGGGGAGCTGTTTTTT. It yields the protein CASSRRATGGGELFF.

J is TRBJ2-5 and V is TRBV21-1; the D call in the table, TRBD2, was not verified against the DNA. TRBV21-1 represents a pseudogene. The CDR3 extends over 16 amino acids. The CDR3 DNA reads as TGTGCCAGCAGCAAACCAGCGGGGGGGCCGAGGGAGACCCAGTACTTC. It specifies CASSKPAGGPRETQYF.

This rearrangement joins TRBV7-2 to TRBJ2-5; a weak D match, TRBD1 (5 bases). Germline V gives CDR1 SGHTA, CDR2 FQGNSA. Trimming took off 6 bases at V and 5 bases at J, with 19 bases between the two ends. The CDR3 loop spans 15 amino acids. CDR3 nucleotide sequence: TGTGCCAGCAGGCAGGGTCCCTGGGGTAGGGAGACCCAGTACTTC. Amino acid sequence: CASRQGPWGRETQYF.

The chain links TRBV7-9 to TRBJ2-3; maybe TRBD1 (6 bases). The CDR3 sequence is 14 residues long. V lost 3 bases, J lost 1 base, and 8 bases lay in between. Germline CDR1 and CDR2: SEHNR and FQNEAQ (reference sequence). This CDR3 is CASSLRQGTDTQYF. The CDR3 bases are TGTGCCAGCAGCTTGAGACAGGGCACAGATACGCAGTATTTT.

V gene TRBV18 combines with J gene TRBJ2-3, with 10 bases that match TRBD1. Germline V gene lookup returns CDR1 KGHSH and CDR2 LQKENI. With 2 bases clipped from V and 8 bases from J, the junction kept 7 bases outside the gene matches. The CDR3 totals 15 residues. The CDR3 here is CASSPMRQGAVTQYF. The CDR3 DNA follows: TGTGCCAGCTCACCAATGAGACAGGGGGCTGTTACGCAGTATTTT.

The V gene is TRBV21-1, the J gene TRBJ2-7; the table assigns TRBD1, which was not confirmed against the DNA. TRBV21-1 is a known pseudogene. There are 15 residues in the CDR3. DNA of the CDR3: TGTGCCAGCCCACACCGGAGCAGGGGCGCCTCCGAGCAGTACGTC. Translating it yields CASPHRSRGASEQYV.

The CDR3 region has the DNA TGCAGCGTCCAGACAGGGCCCGCAACTAATGAAAAACTGTTTTTT. Its translation is CSVQTGPATNEKLFF. This chain joins TRBV29-1 and TRBJ1-4; 7 bases agree with TRBD1. The V gene end was trimmed by 6 bases and the J gene end by 0 bases; junction bases not matched to a gene: 7. The V gene's germline CDR1 is SQVTM and CDR2 ANQGSEA. CDR3 size: 15 residues.

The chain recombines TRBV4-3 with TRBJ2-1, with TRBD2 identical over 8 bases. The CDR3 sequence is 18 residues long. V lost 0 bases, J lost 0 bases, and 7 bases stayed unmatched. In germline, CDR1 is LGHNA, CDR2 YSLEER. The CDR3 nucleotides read TGCGCCAGCAGCCAAGATAGAAAACTAGCGGTCTCCTACAATGAGCAGTTCTTC. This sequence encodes CASSQDRKLAVSYNEQFF.

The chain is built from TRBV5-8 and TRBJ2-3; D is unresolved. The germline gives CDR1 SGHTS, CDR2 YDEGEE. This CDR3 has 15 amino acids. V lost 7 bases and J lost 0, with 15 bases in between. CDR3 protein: CASPSVDLSTDTQYF. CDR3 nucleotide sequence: TGTGCCAGCCCCTCGGTAGACCTTAGCACAGATACGCAGTATTTT.

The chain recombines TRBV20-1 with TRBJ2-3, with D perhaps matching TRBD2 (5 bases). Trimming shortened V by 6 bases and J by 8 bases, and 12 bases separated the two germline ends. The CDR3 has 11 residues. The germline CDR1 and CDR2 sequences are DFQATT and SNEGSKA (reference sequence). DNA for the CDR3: TGCAGTGCACAACTAGGGAGTACGCAGTATTTT. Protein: CSAQLGSTQYF.